This TCR beta chain was found in a study of HIV-infected patients and healthy controls. This clonotype has only a few counts. Its antigen remains unknown. Overall study results and limits: HIV+ repertoires were severely depleted of MAIT alpha-chain CDR3s, unlike healthy controls.

cDNA was made from roughly 500 ng RNA using alpha and beta constant primers. Alpha and beta chain libraries were made separately by chain-specific third strand synthesis with multiplexing indices. All rearrangements within a chain used one primer pair; cDNA molecules carried barcodes. Each CDR3 protein gets one entry after TCRdb re-called the 5' RACE reads with MiXCR. The table has approximately 15,000 distinct CDR3 sequences, over 5% seen once; the top ten hold 1.9%. Trimming removed 3 bases at V and 2 bases at J, with 7 bases between. The germline V gene has CDR1 GTSNPN and CDR2 SVGIG (reference sequence). The CDR3 is made up of 13 amino acids. The repertoire came from unfractionated whole blood and reflected all unsorted peripheral T cells.

Sequencing was carried out using blood. The gene calls are TRBV30 and TRBJ2-2; D uncertain. The receptor was isolated from an adult in good health. The CDR3 region is CAWRPVNTGELFF. The DNA for the CDR3 is TGTGCCTGGAGGCCAGTAAACACCGGGGAGCTGTTTTTT.